The 20 T cell receptor beta chains below all came from one sample that was sequenced in a study of shared clonotypes between healthy human individuals. The table came from immunoSEQ multiplex PCR; TCRdb's copy has only in-frame clones and leaves some out. The table shows some 1.5 million clones, with under 99% occurring only once. The sequencing input was naive CD4+ T cells sorted from blood. Subset indicated: CD45RA+ positively selected. Source of these receptors: a man aged 30 to 45 in good health.

For this clone: The same CDR3 also results from other DNA sequences found in this sample. V gene TRBV9 combines with J gene TRBJ2-2; TRBD2 matches 12 bases. Germline CDR1 reads SGDLS; CDR2 reads YYNGEE. CDR3 length: 16 amino acids. After removal of 0 bases from V and 4 bases from J, the junction contained 1 base not matched to a gene. The CDR3: CASSVASGRATGELFF. The DNA of the CDR3 is TGTGCCAGCAGCGTAGCTAGCGGGAGGGCCACCGGGGAGCTGTTTTTT.

This chain joins TRBV9 and TRBJ2-2; 13 bases are a match to TRBD2. Germline CDR1 and CDR2: SGDLS and YYNGEE. V dropped 2 bases and J dropped 5; count of bases not matched to a gene: 6. The CDR3 contains 17 residues. CDR3 sequence reads: CASSVFGLAGVTGELFF. The DNA of the CDR3 is TGTGCCAGCAGCGTCTTTGGACTAGCGGGAGTTACCGGGGAGCTGTTTTTT.

This rearrangement joins TRBV9 to TRBJ2-5; D is undetermined. The germline gives CDR1 SGDLS, CDR2 YYNGEE. The V gene lost 0 bases and the J gene lost 4 bases, with 13 bases spanning the gap. CDR3 length: 15 amino acids. The CDR3: CASSVEANRPETQYF. CDR3 nucleotide sequence: TGTGCCAGCAGCGTAGAGGCAAATAGGCCAGAGACCCAGTACTTC.

V gene TRBV7-9 combines with J gene TRBJ2-7; TRBD2 aligns across 11 bases. CDR1 and CDR2 from the germline V gene are SEHNR and FQNEAQ (reference sequence). The CDR3 is made up of 15 amino acids. Losses at the gene ends were 5 bases for V and 0 bases for J; bases not matched to a gene: 3. CDR3 residues: CASSRSGRASYEQYF. The DNA of the CDR3 is TGTGCCAGCAGCCGTAGCGGGAGGGCCTCCTACGAGCAGTACTTC.

The V call is TRBV5-6, the J call TRBJ2-7, with D uncertain. V lost 4 bases and J lost 0, with 14 bases in between. Germline CDR1 and CDR2: SGHDT and YYEEEE. This CDR3 contains 15 residues. Here the CDR3 DNA reads TGTGCCAGCAGCCCCGGTCTGTGGGGCTCCTACGAGCAGTACTTC. Protein: CASSPGLWGSYEQYF. Looking up the rest from reference TRBV5-6 and TRBJ2-7 gives the full variable domain: DAGVTQSPTHLIKTRGQQVTLRCSPKSGHDTVSWYQQALGQGPQFIFQYYEEEERQRGNFPDRFSGHQFPNYSSELNVNALLLGDSALYLCASSPGLWGSYEQYFGPGTRLTVT.

The chain recombines TRBV6-6 with TRBJ2-7; D is perhaps TRBD2 (5 bases). The CDR3 is 11 residues long. The V and J ends lost 8 bases and 7 bases respectively, with 12 bases between them. In germline, CDR1 is MNHNY, CDR2 SVGAGI (reference sequence). The CDR3 nucleotides are TGTGCCAGCCGGAGCGGCTGGGAGCAGTACTTC. Protein: CASRSGWEQYF.

This chain uses TRBV5-1 with TRBJ2-4, with D hard to call. CDR1 is SGHRS and CDR2 is YFSETQ in the germline V gene. The V gene lost 5 bases and the J gene lost 0 bases, with 12 bases spanning the gap. The CDR3 runs 15 residues. CDR3 DNA sequence: TGCGCCAGCAGACACTCCTCCCTAGCCAAAAACATTCAGTACTTC. Its protein is CASRHSSLAKNIQYF. Looking up the rest from reference TRBV5-1 and TRBJ2-4 gives the full variable domain: KAGVTQTPRYLIKTRGQQVTLSCSPISGHRSVSWYQQTPGQGLQFLFEYFSETQRNKGNFPGRFSGRQFSNSRSEMNVSTLELGDSALYLCASRHSSLAKNIQYFGAGTRLSVL.

V is TRBV11-2 and J is TRBJ2-4; 13 bases are a match to TRBD2. The CDR3 has 17 residues. Germline V CDR1 and CDR2: SGHAT, FQNNGV. V shed 2 bases and J 3 bases; nucleotides not matched to a gene: 4. The CDR3 DNA reads as TGTGCCAGCAGCTTAACCGGGACTAGCGGGAACAAAAACATTCAGTACTTC. Protein sequence: CASSLTGTSGNKNIQYF.

This rearrangement joins TRBV18 to TRBJ1-1, with D possibly TRBD1 on 6 matching bases. This CDR3 comprises 16 residues. The germline V and J ends were trimmed by 1 base and 3 bases, with 15 bases remaining between them. Germline CDR1 is KGHSH and CDR2 is LQKENI. In nucleotides, the CDR3 is TGTGCCAGCTCACCACTACAGGGCCAGGTGGACACTGAAGCTTTCTTT. Its protein is CASSPLQGQVDTEAFF.

The chain has TRBV6-5 and TRBJ2-6; TRBD1 or TRBD2 may be the D gene (6 bases each). CDR1 is MNHEY and CDR2 is SVGAGI in the germline V gene. The CDR3 runs 15 residues. Trimming shortened V by 0 bases and J by 7 bases, and 10 bases separated the two germline ends. CDR3 nucleotide sequence: TGTGCCAGCAGTTACTCAGGCGGGACAGCCAACGTCCTGACTTTC. This gives the protein CASSYSGGTANVLTF.

The CDR3 bases are TGTGCCAGCAGCTCACAGACAGGGCCGTCTGAGACCCAGTACTTC. Encoded protein: CASSSQTGPSETQYF. The rearrangement uses TRBV7-2 and TRBJ2-5; 7 bases are a match to TRBD1. Germline assignment: CDR1 SGHTA and CDR2 FQGNSA. With 4 bases clipped from V and 5 bases from J, the junction kept 10 bases outside the gene matches. CDR3 length: 15 residues.

CDR3 sequence (DNA): TGTGCCGGTGGAGAGAGCAGGGACACCATATATTTT. It translates to CAGGESRDTIYF. V is TRBV6-6 and J is TRBJ1-3; a possible D gene is TRBD1 (5 bases). The CDR3 consists of 12 residues. Trimming removed 11 bases from V and 8 bases from J, with 16 bases in between. Germline CDR1 reads MNHNY; CDR2 reads SVGAGI (reference sequence).

This rearrangement joins TRBV5-6 to TRBJ2-1; the match to TRBD2 covers 12 bases. J was trimmed by 10 bases and V by 3 bases; bases with no gene match: 14. The CDR3 is made up of 17 amino acids. The germline V gene encodes CDR1 SGHDT and CDR2 YYEEEE. CDR3 residues: CASSSLGPSGRAVEQFF. As DNA, the CDR3 is TGTGCCAGCAGCTCCCTGGGCCCTAGCGGGAGGGCAGTGGAGCAGTTCTTC.

V is TRBV7-9 and J is TRBJ2-5; 10 bases line up with TRBD1. The CDR3 loop spans 15 amino acids. CDR1 is SEHNR, CDR2 FQNEAQ, per germline (reference sequence). With V trimmed by 5 bases and J by 1 base, 4 bases remained unmatched. The CDR3 DNA reads as TGTGCCAGCAGCATCCGGACAGGGGGCCAAGAGACCCAGTACTTC. It is translated as CASSIRTGGQETQYF.

This rearrangement joins TRBV5-4 to TRBJ2-3, with D perhaps given as TRBD1 or TRBD2 (5 bases each). There are 13 residues in the CDR3. The V end lost 7 bases, the J end lost 0 bases, and 9 bases lay between the germline ends. Per the germline V gene, CDR1 is SGHNT and CDR2 is YYREEE (reference sequence). DNA for the CDR3: TGTGCCAGCCGGGACCCAAGCACAGATACGCAGTATTTT. Amino acid sequence: CASRDPSTDTQYF.

Concerning this clone: This sample includes further DNA sequences coding for the same CDR3. J is TRBJ2-7 and V is TRBV29-1, with TRBD2 matching over 8 bases. Trimming removed 3 bases from V and 0 bases from J; junction bases left unmatched: 1. Germline CDR1 SQVTM, CDR2 ANQGSEA. The CDR3 is 13 residues long. For the CDR3, the DNA is TGCAGCGTTGATCGGGGGGGCTCCTACGAGCAGTACTTC. Translating it yields CSVDRGGSYEQYF.

This chain links TRBV10-1 with TRBJ2-1; D unclear. With 4 bases removed from V and 4 bases from J, the gap between germline ends came to 8 bases. This CDR3 is 13 amino acids long. Germline V gene sequence: CDR1 WNHNN, CDR2 SYGVQD (reference sequence). In DNA, the CDR3 is TGCGCCAGCAGTGTTGACACTTACAATGAGCAGTTCTTC. Translated, it gives CASSVDTYNEQFF.

This rearrangement joins TRBV5-1 to TRBJ2-7, with a possible D match to TRBD1 (6 bases). V lost 1 base, J lost 0 bases, and 26 bases lay in between. The CDR3 runs to 20 residues. CDR1 and CDR2 (germline): SGHRS, YFSETQ. The CDR3 DNA is TGCGCCAGCAGCTTGTTTCTTCGGACAGTCCCTGGCCCCTCCTCCTACGAGCAGTACTTC. As protein: CASSLFLRTVPGPSSYEQYF.

The V and J genes are TRBV30 and TRBJ1-3; D is undetermined. CDR1 GTSNPN and CDR2 SVGIG come from the germline V gene (reference sequence). Trimming removed 2 bases from V and 0 bases from J, with 11 bases in between. CDR3 length: 15 residues. CDR3 coding DNA: TGTGCCTGGAGTCTATCACGAAGCTCTGGAAACACCATATATTTT. Amino acid sequence: CAWSLSRSSGNTIYF.

Remarks on this clone: This same CDR3 is encoded by further DNA sequences in the sample. The chain is built from TRBV11-2 and TRBJ2-5; D not certain. Germline loops: CDR1 SGHAT, CDR2 FQNNGV. The CDR3 sequence is 12 residues long. V dropped 2 bases and J dropped 2 bases, with 3 bases sitting between them. CDR3 protein: CASSLTQETQYF. The CDR3 bases are TGTGCCAGCAGCTTAACTCAAGAGACCCAGTACTTC.